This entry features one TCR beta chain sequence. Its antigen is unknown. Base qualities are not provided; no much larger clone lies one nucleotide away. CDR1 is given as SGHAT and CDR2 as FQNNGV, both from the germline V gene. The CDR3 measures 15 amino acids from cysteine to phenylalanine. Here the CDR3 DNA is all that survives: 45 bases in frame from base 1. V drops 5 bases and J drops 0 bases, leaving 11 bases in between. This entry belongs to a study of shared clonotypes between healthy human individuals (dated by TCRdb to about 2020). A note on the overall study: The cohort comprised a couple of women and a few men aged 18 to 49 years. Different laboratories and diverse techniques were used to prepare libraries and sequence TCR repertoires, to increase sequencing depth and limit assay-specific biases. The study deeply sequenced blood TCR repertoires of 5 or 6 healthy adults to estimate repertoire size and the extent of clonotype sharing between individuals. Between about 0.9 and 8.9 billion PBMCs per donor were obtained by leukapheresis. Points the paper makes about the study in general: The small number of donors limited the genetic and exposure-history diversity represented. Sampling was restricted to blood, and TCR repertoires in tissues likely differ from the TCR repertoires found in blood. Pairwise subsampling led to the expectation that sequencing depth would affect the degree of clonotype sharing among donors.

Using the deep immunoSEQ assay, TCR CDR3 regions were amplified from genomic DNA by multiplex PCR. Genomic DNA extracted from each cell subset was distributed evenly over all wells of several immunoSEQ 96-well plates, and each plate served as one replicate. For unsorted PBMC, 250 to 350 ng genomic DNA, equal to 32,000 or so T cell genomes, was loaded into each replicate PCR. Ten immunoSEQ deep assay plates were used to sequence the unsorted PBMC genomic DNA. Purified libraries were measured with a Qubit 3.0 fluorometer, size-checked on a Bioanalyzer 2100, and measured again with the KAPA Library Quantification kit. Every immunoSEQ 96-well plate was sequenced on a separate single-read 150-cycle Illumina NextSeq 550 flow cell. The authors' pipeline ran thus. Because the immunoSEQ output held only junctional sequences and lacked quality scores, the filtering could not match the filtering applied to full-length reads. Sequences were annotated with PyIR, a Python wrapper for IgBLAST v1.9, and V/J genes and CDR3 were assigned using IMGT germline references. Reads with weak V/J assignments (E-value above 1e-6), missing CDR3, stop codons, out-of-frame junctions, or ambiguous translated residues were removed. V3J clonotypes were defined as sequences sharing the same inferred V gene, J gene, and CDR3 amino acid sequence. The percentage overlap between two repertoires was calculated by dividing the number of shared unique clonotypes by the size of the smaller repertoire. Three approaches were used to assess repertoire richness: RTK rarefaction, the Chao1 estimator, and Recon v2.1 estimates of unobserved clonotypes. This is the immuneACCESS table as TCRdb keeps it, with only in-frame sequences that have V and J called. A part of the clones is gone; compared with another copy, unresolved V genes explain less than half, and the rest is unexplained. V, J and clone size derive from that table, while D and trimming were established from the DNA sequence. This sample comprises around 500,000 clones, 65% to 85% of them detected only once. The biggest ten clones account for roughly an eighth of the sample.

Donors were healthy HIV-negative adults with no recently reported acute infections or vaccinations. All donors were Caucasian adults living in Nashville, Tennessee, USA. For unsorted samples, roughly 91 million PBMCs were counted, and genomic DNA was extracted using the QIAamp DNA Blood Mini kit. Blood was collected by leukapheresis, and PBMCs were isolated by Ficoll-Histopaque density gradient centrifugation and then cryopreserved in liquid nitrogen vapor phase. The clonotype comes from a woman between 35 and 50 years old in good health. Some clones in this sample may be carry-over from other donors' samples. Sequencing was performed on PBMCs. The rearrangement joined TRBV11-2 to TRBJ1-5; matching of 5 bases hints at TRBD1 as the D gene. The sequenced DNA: TGTGCCAGCAGCCAAGACAGTTATAGCAATCAGCCCCAGCATTTT. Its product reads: CASSQDSYSNQPQHF.